The 12 T cell receptor beta chains in this list originate from one sample, sequenced in a study of sequential checkpoint blockade in melanoma. Treatment specified: randomized to nivolumab then ipilimumab (arm A) or the reverse (arm B). TCRdb's table, derived via immunoSEQ multiplex PCR, lists solely in-frame clones and lacks some. The sample contains approximately 12,000 clones, about 65% of which appear only once. The sample was CD8+ T cells sorted from blood (inferred from file names), taken from a patient given nivolumab and ipilimumab in sequence. The receptors originated from a human donor with melanoma.

This chain uses TRBV14 with TRBJ1-1; 8 nucleotides line up with TRBD1. The CDR3 contains 15 residues. The germline gives CDR1 SGHDN, CDR2 FVKESK. J lost 1 base, V lost 1 base, and 2 bases had no gene match. The CDR3 region has the DNA TGTGCCAGCAGCCAAGTTCAGGGGGCGAACACTGAAGCTTTCTTT. This encodes CASSQVQGANTEAFF.

V is TRBV5-1 and J is TRBJ2-1; 12 bases fit TRBD2. The CDR3 extends over 15 amino acids. Germline V CDR1 and CDR2: SGHRS, YFSETQ. V shed 0 bases and J 9 bases; nucleotides not matched to a gene: 4. CDR3 DNA: TGCGCCAGCAGCTTGGGACTAGCGGGAGACGCTGAGCAGTTCTTC. Protein product: CASSLGLAGDAEQFF.

This clone was seen a handful of times. The chain joins TRBV19 to TRBJ2-7; the match to TRBD1 covers 8 bases. J was trimmed by 5 bases and V by 4 bases; bases with no gene match: 10. This CDR3 contains 15 residues. Germline loops: CDR1 LNHDA, CDR2 SQIVND (reference sequence). As DNA, the CDR3 is TGTGCCAGTAGTAGCACCTCGCAGGGGGCCAACGAGCAGTACTTC. Its protein is CASSSTSQGANEQYF.

The rearrangement links TRBV27 to TRBJ2-7, with TRBD2 matching 10 bases. Germline assignment: CDR1 MNHEY and CDR2 SMNVEV (reference sequence). CDR3 size: 15 residues. J was trimmed by 3 bases and V by 6 bases; bases with no gene match: 8. CDR3 residues: CASRSQASGSYEQYF. The CDR3, as DNA: TGTGCCAGCAGATCTCAGGCTAGCGGGAGCTACGAGCAGTACTTC.

The rearrangement uses TRBV7-9 and TRBJ1-1, with D possibly matching TRBD1 (5 bases). V lost 1 base to trimming and J lost 0 bases, with 21 bases between them. Germline V gives CDR1 SEHNR, CDR2 FQNEAQ (reference sequence). The CDR3 has 19 amino acids. CDR3 coding DNA: TGTGCCAGCAGCTTAGGGATCGGGCTCAGGGATAGAATGAACACTGAAGCTTTCTTT. Its translation is CASSLGIGLRDRMNTEAFF.

This clone was observed once. CDR3 DNA: TGTGCCAGCAGCGTAACCGAAGCGGGAGGGCACTACGAGCAGTACTTC. This gives the protein CASSVTEAGGHYEQYF. V gene TRBV9 combines with J gene TRBJ2-7, with 10 bases lining up with TRBD2. The CDR3 is 16 residues long. Losses at the gene ends were 1 base for V and 3 bases for J; bases not matched to a gene: 7. Germline loops: CDR1 SGDLS, CDR2 YYNGEE.

The chain joins TRBV6-5 to TRBJ2-5; D gene ambiguous. Trimming took off 5 bases at V and 7 bases at J, with 11 bases between the two ends. There are 12 residues in the CDR3. CDR1 is MNHEY and CDR2 is SVGAGI in the germline V gene. CDR3 sequence: CASSRPLGTQYF. The CDR3 DNA reads TGTGCCAGCAGTCGCCCCCTAGGGACCCAGTACTTC.

The chain employs TRBV7-2 and TRBJ2-2, with 9 bases aligning to TRBD2. The CDR3 has 18 amino acids. V was pared by 2 bases and J by 5 bases, with 12 bases of the junction left unmatched. Germline V lookup: CDR1 SGHTA, CDR2 FQGNSA. CDR3: CASSLSPALAGATGELFF. The CDR3 DNA reads TGTGCCAGCAGCTTATCCCCCGCCTTAGCGGGAGCAACCGGGGAGCTGTTTTTT.

This clone has just a few counts. The chain uses TRBV2 and TRBJ2-5; D is undetermined. Germline values: CDR1 SNHLY, CDR2 FYNNEI. Trimming cost V 4 bases and J 4 bases, with 10 bases left between them. This CDR3 contains 13 residues. The CDR3 reads CASSGLLAETQYF. In DNA, the CDR3 is TGTGCCAGCAGTGGGTTATTGGCAGAGACCCAGTACTTC.

The chain couples TRBV9 to TRBJ1-1; 11 nucleotides align to TRBD1. Unmatched junction bases numbered 8, after V lost 4 bases and J lost 3 bases. This CDR3 has 16 residues. Germline V gene data show CDR1 as SGDLS and CDR2 as YYNGEE. The chain's CDR3 is CASSFGQGALDTEAFF. The CDR3 nucleotides are TGTGCCAGCAGCTTTGGACAGGGGGCGTTAGACACTGAAGCTTTCTTT.

CDR3 coding DNA: TGTGCCAGCAGTGACGGTGGCGGTCACGAGCAGTACTTC. The encoded protein is CASSDGGGHEQYF. The J gene is TRBJ2-7, the V gene TRBV25-1; D uncertain. Trimming pared 3 bases from V and 5 bases from J, leaving 11 bases between. The CDR3 covers 13 residues. CDR1 and CDR2 from the germline V gene are MGHDK and SYGVNS.

The chain joins TRBV19 to TRBJ1-5, with a weak D call TRBD1 (6 bases). V lost 1 base to trimming and J lost 7 bases, with 23 bases between them. CDR1 is LNHDA, CDR2 SQIVND, per germline (reference sequence). This CDR3 is built from 18 residues. The CDR3 protein is CASSIAGAGGAGRQPQHF. The CDR3 region has the DNA TGTGCCAGTAGTATAGCCGGCGCGGGGGGCGCGGGCAGGCAGCCCCAGCATTTT.